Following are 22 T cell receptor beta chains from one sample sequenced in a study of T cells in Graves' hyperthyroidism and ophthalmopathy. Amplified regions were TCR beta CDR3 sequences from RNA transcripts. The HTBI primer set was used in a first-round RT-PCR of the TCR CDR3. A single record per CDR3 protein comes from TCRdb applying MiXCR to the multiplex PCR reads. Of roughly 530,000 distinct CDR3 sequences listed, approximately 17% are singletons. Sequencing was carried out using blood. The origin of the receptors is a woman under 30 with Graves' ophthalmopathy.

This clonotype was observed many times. The CDR3 DNA reads as TGCAGTGCTCGCGGGGTGGCCTACGAGCAGTACTTC. This translates into CSARGVAYEQYF. The chain has TRBV20-1 and TRBJ2-7, with D maybe TRBD2 (6 bases). Germline CDR1 is DFQATT and CDR2 is SNEGSKA (reference sequence). Trimming pared 5 bases from V and 2 bases from J, leaving 10 bases between. CDR3 length equals 12 residues.

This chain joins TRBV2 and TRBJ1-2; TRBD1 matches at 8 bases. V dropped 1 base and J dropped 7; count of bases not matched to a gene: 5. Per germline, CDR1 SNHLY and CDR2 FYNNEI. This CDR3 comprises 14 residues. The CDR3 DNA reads TGTGCCAGCAGTGAAGAACCGGGACAGGCTGGCTACACCTTC. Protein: CASSEEPGQAGYTF.

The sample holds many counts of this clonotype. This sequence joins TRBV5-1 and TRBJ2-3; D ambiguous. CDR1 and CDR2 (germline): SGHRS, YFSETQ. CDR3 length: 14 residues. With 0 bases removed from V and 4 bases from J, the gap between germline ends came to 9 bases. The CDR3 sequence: CASSLGAQADTQYF. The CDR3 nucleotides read TGCGCCAGCAGCTTGGGTGCTCAGGCAGATACGCAGTATTTT.

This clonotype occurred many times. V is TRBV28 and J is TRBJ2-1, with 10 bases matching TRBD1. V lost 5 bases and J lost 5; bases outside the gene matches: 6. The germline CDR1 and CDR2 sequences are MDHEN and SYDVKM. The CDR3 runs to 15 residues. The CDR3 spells CASSRGTGAHNEQFF. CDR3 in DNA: TGTGCCAGCAGTCGAGGGACAGGGGCTCACAATGAGCAGTTCTTC.

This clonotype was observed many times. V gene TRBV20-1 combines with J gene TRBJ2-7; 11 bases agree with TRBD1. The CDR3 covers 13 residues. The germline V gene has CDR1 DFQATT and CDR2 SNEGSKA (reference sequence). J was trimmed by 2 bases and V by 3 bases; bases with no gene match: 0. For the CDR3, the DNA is TGCAGTGCTAGGGGACAGGGGGCCTACGAGCAGTACTTC. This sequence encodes CSARGQGAYEQYF.

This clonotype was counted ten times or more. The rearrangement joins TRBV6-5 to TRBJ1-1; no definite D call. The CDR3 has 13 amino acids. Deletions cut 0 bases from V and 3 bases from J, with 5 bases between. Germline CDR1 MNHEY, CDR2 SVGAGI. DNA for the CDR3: TGTGCCAGCAGTTACTCGATGTACACTGAAGCTTTCTTT. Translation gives CASSYSMYTEAFF.

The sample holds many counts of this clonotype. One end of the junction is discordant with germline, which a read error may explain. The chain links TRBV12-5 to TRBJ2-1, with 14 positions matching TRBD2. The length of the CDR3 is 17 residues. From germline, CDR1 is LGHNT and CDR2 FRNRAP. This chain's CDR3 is CASGLGLAGVAYNEQFF. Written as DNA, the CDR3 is TGTGCTAGTGGCTTGGGACTAGCGGGAGTGGCCTACAATGAGCAGTTCTTC.

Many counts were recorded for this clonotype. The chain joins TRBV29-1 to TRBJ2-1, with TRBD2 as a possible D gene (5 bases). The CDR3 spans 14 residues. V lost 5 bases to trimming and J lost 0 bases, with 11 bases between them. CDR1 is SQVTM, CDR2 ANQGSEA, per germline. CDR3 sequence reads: CSVLTGSSYNEQFF. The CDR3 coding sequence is TGCAGCGTTTTAACGGGAAGCTCCTACAATGAGCAGTTCTTC.

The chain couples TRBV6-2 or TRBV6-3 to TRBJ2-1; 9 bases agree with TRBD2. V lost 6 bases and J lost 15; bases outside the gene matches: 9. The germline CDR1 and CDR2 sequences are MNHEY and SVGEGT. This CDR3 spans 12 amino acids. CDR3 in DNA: TGTGCCAGCAGAGCTAGCGGGGATCTGTGGTTCTTC. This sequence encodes CASRASGDLWFF.

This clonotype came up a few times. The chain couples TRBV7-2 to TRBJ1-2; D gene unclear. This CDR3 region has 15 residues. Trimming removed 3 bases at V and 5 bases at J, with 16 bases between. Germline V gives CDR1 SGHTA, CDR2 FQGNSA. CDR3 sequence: CASSFDLRGYYGYTF. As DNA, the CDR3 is TGTGCCAGCAGCTTTGACCTCAGAGGCTATTATGGCTACACCTTC.

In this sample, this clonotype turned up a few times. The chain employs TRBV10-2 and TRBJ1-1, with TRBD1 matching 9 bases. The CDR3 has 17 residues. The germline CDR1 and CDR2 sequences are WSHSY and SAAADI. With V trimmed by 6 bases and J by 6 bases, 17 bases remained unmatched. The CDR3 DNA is TGCGCCAGCAGCCCCTTGAGGGACAGGGCCTCGAGCGCTGAAGCTTTCTTT. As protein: CASSPLRDRASSAEAFF.

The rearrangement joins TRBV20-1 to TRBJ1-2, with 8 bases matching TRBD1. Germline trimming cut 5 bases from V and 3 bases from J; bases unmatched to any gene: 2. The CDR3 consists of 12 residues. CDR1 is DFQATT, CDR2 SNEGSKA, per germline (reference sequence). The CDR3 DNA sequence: TGCAGTGCTTTGACAGGGGACTATGGCTACACCTTC. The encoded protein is CSALTGDYGYTF.

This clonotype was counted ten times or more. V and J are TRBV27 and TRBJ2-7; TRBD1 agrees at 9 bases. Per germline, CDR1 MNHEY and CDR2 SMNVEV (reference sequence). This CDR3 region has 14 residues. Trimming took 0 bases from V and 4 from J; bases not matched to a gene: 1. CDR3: CASSLSQGAYEQYF. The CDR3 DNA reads TGTGCCAGCAGTTTATCACAGGGGGCTTACGAGCAGTACTTC.

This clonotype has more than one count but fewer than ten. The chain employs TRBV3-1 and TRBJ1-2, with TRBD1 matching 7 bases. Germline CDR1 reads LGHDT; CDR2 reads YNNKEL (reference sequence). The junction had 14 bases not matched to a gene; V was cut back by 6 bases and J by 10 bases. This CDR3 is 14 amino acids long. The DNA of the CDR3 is TGTGCCAGCAGTCGAAAGGGACAGTCCTTTCTCTACACCTTC. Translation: CASSRKGQSFLYTF.

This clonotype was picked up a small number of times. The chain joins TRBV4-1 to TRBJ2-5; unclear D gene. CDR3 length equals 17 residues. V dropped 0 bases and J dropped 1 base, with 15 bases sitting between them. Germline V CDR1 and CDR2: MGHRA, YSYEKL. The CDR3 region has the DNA TGCGCCAGCAGCCAAGATAGTCAGATTACCTCCCAAGAGACCCAGTACTTC. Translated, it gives CASSQDSQITSQETQYF.

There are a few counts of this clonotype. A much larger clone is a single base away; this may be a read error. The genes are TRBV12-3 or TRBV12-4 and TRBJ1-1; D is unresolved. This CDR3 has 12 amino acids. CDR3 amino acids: CASSASTGEASF. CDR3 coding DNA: TGTGCCAGCAGTGCGTCTACCGGTGAAGCTTCCTTT.

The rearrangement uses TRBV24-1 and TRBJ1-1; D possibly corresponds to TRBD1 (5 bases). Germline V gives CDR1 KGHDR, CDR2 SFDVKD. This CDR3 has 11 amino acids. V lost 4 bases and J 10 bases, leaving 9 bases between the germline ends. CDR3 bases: TGTGCCACCAGTGAAGGCAGGGTAGCTTTCTTT. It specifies CATSEGRVAFF.

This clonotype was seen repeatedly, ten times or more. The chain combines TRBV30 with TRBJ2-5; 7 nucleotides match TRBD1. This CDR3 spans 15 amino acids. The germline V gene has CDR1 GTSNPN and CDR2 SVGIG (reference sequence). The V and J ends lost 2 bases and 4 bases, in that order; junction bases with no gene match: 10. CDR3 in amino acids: CAWSPIGTARETQYF. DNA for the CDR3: TGTGCCTGGAGTCCGATTGGGACAGCAAGAGAGACCCAGTACTTC. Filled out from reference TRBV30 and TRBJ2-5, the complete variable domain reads SQTIHQWPATLVQPVGSPLSLECTVEGTSNPNLYWYRQAAGRGLQLLFYSVGIGQISSEVPQNLSASRPQDRQFILSSKKLLLSDSGFYLCAWSPIGTARETQYFGPGTRLLVL.

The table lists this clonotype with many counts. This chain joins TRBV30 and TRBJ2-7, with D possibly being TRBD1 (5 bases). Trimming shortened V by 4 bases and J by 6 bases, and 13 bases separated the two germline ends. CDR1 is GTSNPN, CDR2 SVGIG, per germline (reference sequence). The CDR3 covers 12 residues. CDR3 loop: CAWTFRESEQYF. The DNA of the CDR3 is TGTGCCTGGACATTCAGGGAAAGCGAGCAGTACTTC.

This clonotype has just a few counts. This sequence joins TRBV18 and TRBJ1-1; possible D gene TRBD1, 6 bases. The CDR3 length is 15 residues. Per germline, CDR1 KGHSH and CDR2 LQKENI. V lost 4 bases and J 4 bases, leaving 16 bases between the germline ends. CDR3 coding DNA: TGTGCCAGCTCACTGAGGGACCTAGGGGGCACTGAAGCTTTCTTT. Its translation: CASSLRDLGGTEAFF. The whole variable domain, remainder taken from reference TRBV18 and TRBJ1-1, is NAGVMQNPRHLVRRRGQEARLRCSPMKGHSHVYWYRQLPEEGLKFMVYLQKENIIDESGMPKERFSAEFPKEGPSILRIQQVVRGDSAAYFCASSLRDLGGTEAFFGQGTRLTVV.

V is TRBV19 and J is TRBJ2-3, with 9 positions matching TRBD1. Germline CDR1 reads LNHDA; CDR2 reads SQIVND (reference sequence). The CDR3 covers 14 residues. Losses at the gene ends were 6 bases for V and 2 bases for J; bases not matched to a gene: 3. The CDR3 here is CASSRTGDTDTQYF. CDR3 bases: TGTGCCAGTAGCAGGACAGGGGACACAGATACGCAGTATTTT.

The chain's CDR3 is CASSYSLDQPQHF. The CDR3 nucleotides are TGTGCCAGCAGTTACTCCCTCGATCAGCCCCAGCATTTT. V usage is TRBV6-6 and J usage is TRBJ1-5; D not certain. CDR3 length equals 13 residues. V shed 0 bases and J shed 5 bases, with 5 bases lying between them. CDR1 and CDR2 from the germline V gene are MNHNY and SVGAGI (reference sequence).